Listed below are T cell receptor beta chains from one sample, sequenced in a study of cytomegalovirus exposure and HLA in healthy donors. Profiling relied on immunoSEQ multiplex PCR, and the TCRdb table lists in-frame clones only, not all of them. The sample consists of some 79,000 clones, around 94% of them appearing once. Sequenced: PBMCs. These receptors originate from a woman between 18 and 30 years old in good health and CMV-seropositive. Both conserved end residues are part of each CDR3. The order of the fields is V gene, D gene, clone size, J gene, CDR3 DNA, CDR3 protein. D genes are given only for firm matches. Clone size is stated in some rows and not others, as once, few, many or a class when expanded.

>TRBV7-9|NA|NA|TRBJ2-1
TGTGCCAGCAGTCTGACAGGTTACTACAATGAGCAGTTCTTC
CASSLTGYYNEQFF
>TRBV19|TRBD2|once|TRBJ2-7
TGTGCCAGTAGTCTATCAGGATTAGCGGGCAACTACGAGCAGTACTTC
CASSLSGLAGNYEQYF
>TRBV4-1|NA|NA|TRBJ2-1
TGCGCCAGCAGCCAAGACAGGGCCGTGACCTACAATGAGCAGTTCTTC
CASSQDRAVTYNEQFF
>TRBV4-2|NA|NA|TRBJ2-2
TGTGCCAGCAGCCAAGATGTGGGGCTGAGCACCGGGGAGCTGTTTTTT
CASSQDVGLSTGELFF
>TRBV7-2|TRBD2|NA|TRBJ2-1
TGTGCCAGCAGCTTATTAGGTATGAGACTAGCGGCCTATTACAATGAGCAGTTCTTC
CASSLLGMRLAAYYNEQFF
>TRBV5-1|NA|NA|TRBJ1-1
TGCGCCAGCAGCTTGGGACGGGGAAGAACTGAAGCTTTCTTT
CASSLGRGRTEAFF
>TRBV2|NA|NA|TRBJ1-2
TGTGCCAGCGTACGGTTTAAAGATGGCTACACCTTC
CASVRFKDGYTF
>TRBV5-6|NA|NA|TRBJ2-7
TGTGCCAGCAGCTCGGGTGGTTTCGGGCAGTACTTC
CASSSGGFGQYF
>TRBV27|TRBD1|NA|TRBJ1-5
TGTGCCAGCAGTTTGGGACAGGGGAGGAGCAATCAGCCCCAGCATTTT
CASSLGQGRSNQPQHF
>TRBV7-2|TRBD2|NA|TRBJ2-2
TGTGCCAGCACCCTGGGGGGGGCCGGGGAGCTGTTTTTT
CASTLGGAGELFF
>TRBV18|TRBD1|NA|TRBJ2-4
TGTGCCAGCTCACCGGACAGGGGTAACATTCAGTACTTC
CASSPDRGNIQYF
>TRBV6-6|NA|NA|TRBJ1-2
TGTGCCAGCAGTTACGACCGGAGTTATGGCTACACCTTC
CASSYDRSYGYTF
>TRBV28|TRBD1|NA|TRBJ2-7
TGTGCCAGCAGTTCTCCGGGACAGGGCGCTTACGAGCAGTACTTC
CASSSPGQGAYEQYF
>TRBV5-1|NA|NA|TRBJ2-2
TGCGCCAGCAGCCCCGGCCAGGCGAACACCGGGGAGCTGTTTTTT
CASSPGQANTGELFF
>TRBV10-2|NA|NA|TRBJ1-5
TGCGCCAGCAGTCCGGGTGAGGGCAATCAGCCCCAGCATTTT
CASSPGEGNQPQHF
>TRBV7-9|TRBD1|NA|TRBJ2-5
TGTGCCAGCAGCCCAGGACAGGGTGGTGAGACCCAGTACTTC
CASSPGQGGETQYF
>TRBV6-5|TRBD2|NA|TRBJ2-1
TGTGCCGCAACAGCGGGGCGGCGGGGTGAGCAGTTCTTC
CAATAGRRGEQFF
>TRBV25-1|NA|once|TRBJ1-2
TGTGCCAGCAGACCATGGCGGGCTCATGGCTACACCTTC
CASRPWRAHGYTF
>TRBV11-2|NA|NA|TRBJ2-1
TGTGCCAGCAGCTTAGAGGTAGTTTCGGATGAGCAGTTCTTC
CASSLEVVSDEQFF
>TRBV5-1|TRBD1|NA|TRBJ1-2
TGCGCCAGCAGCCCCTCCGGCTCGGGACAGAAGTATGGCTACACCTTC
CASSPSGSGQKYGYTF
>TRBV5-1|TRBD1|NA|TRBJ2-7
TGCGCCAGCAGCTTGGCCGTAGACAGGGTGTACGAGCAGTACTTC
CASSLAVDRVYEQYF
>TRBV4-1|TRBD1|NA|TRBJ2-7
TGCGCCAGCAGCCAAGATCCAGGGGGCATAAGCTACGAGCAGTACTTC
CASSQDPGGISYEQYF
>TRBV19|TRBD2|once|TRBJ2-2
TGTGCCAGTAGTATCTCTAGCGGGACCCAGGGCGGGGAGCTGTTTTTT
CASSISSGTQGGELFF
>TRBV29-1|NA|NA|TRBJ1-5
TGCAGCGCCATAACAGGATTCAATCAGCCCCAGCATTTT
CSAITGFNQPQHF
>TRBV6-1|TRBD2|NA|TRBJ2-7
TGTGCCAGCAGCAGCGGGGGAGGGGGAGCCTACGAGCAGTACTTC
CASSSGGGGAYEQYF
>TRBV4-2|NA|NA|TRBJ1-4
TGTGCCAGCAGCCAAGAGAGCGGGGTAGCTAATGAAAAACTGTTTTTT
CASSQESGVANEKLFF
>TRBV25-1|TRBD1|NA|TRBJ1-6
TGTGCCAGCAGTCTGGGGGACAGACTTAATTCACCCCTCCACTTT
CASSLGDRLNSPLHF
>TRBV21-1|NA|NA|TRBJ2-5
TGTGCCAGCAGCTCAACGGGGGGGACTAGCGCCGAAACACCCCAAGAGACCCAGTACTTC
CASSSTGGTSAETPQETQYF
>TRBV25-1|NA|NA|TRBJ2-5
TGTGCCAGCAGTGTGACCGGGTTCCAAGAGACCCAGTACTTC
CASSVTGFQETQYF
>TRBV6-5|NA|NA|TRBJ1-6
TGTGCCAGCAGCCTGGGACTGATCGATTCACCCCTCCACTTT
CASSLGLIDSPLHF
>TRBV6-5|NA|NA|TRBJ1-1
TGTGCCAGCAGTTACGGGTCGGGTGAAGCTTTCTTT
CASSYGSGEAFF
>TRBV2|TRBD1|NA|TRBJ1-6
TGTGCCAGCAGTGTGGACAGGGGAAATTCACCCCTCCACTTT
CASSVDRGNSPLHF